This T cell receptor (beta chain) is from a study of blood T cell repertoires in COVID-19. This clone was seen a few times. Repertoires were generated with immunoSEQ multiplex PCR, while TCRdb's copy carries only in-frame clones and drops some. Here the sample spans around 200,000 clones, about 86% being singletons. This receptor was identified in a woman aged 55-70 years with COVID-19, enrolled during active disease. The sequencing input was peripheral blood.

The chain's CDR3 is CASSRAGPDTQYF. CDR3 sequence (DNA): TGTGCCAGCAGCCGGGCGGGCCCAGATACGCAGTATTTT. The chain uses TRBV11-2 and TRBJ2-3; tentative D call: TRBD2 (5 bases). This CDR3 spans 13 amino acids. Germline lookup yields CDR1 SGHAT and CDR2 FQNNGV. The germline V and J ends were trimmed by 5 bases and 4 bases, with 10 bases remaining between them.